Shown below are 8 T cell receptor beta chains from a single sample sequenced in a study of blood T cells in healthy people across ages. The use of a sample-barcoded 5' primer and a J-beta primer mix characterized a second PCR of about 7 to 12 cycles. TCRdb recomputed calls from the 5' RACE reads with MiXCR, one row per CDR3 protein. The sample lists 850,000 to 1,300,000 distinct CDR3 sequences; roughly 45% were seen once. Sequenced sample: blood. The receptors come from a woman aged 55-70 years in good health.

V gene TRBV12-3 or TRBV12-4 combines with J gene TRBJ2-7; tentative D call: TRBD2 (6 bases). CDR3 size: 12 residues. The germline V and J ends were trimmed by 6 bases and 10 bases, with 16 bases remaining between them. The CDR3 region has the DNA TGTGCCAGCAGGAAGGATGAGGGACTCCAGTACTTC. Protein: CASRKDEGLQYF.

This clonotype appeared once. V usage is TRBV7-2 and J usage is TRBJ2-1; D unresolved. CDR3 size: 15 residues. Trimming took off 1 base at V and 1 base at J, with 8 bases between the two ends. CDR1 and CDR2 from the germline V gene are SGHTA and FQGNSA. The CDR3 DNA is TGTGCCAGCAGCTTAGAGCAGGTTTCCTACAATGAGCAGTTCTTC. Protein: CASSLEQVSYNEQFF.

This chain joins TRBV29-1 and TRBJ2-2; TRBD1 aligns across 8 bases. The J segment lost 7 bases and the V segment lost 4 bases, leaving 8 bases of the junction unmatched. Germline V gene data show CDR1 as SQVTM and CDR2 as ANQGSEA. The CDR3 sequence is 14 residues long. The CDR3 loop is CSVGQGALNGELFF. The CDR3 DNA reads TGCAGCGTTGGTCAGGGGGCGCTTAACGGGGAGCTGTTTTTT.

This chain links TRBV29-1 with TRBJ2-7, with D tentatively TRBD2 (6 bases). The ends were cut back, 7 bases at V and 3 bases at J, with 19 bases in the middle. This CDR3 is built from 14 residues. The germline CDR1 and CDR2 sequences are SQVTM and ANQGSEA. CDR3 amino acids: CSEWRVAEDYEQYF. The CDR3 bases are TGCAGCGAATGGCGAGTAGCGGAGGACTACGAGCAGTACTTC.

The V gene is TRBV20-1, the J gene TRBJ2-4; D is perhaps TRBD1 or TRBD2 (6 bases each). Trimming cost V 3 bases and J 11 bases, with 11 bases left between them. This CDR3 contains 11 residues. Germline CDR1 DFQATT, CDR2 SNEGSKA (reference sequence). CDR3 protein: CSAREGGVQYF. In DNA, the CDR3 is TGCAGTGCTAGGGAGGGGGGCGTTCAGTACTTC.

V gene TRBV10-3 combines with J gene TRBJ1-2; 7 positions match TRBD1. The CDR3 is made up of 9 amino acids. The ends lost 10 bases at V and 10 bases at J; junction bases unmatched: 3. The germline V gene encodes CDR1 ENHRY and CDR2 SYGVKD. The DNA for the CDR3 is TGTGCCACGGGGACAGCCTACACCTTC. This encodes CATGTAYTF.

As DNA, the CDR3 is TGCAGCGTTGAAGGGGAGAAATCTCTGGCTTCGGATACGCAGTATTTT. This gives the protein CSVEGEKSLASDTQYF. The genes are TRBV29-1 and TRBJ2-3; TRBD2 might be the D (5 bases). The CDR3 sequence is 16 residues long. With 1 base removed from V and 6 bases from J, the gap between germline ends came to 20 bases. The germline V gene has CDR1 SQVTM and CDR2 ANQGSEA.

The rearrangement links TRBV20-1 to TRBJ2-3, with TRBD2 matching over 7 bases. The germline V gene has CDR1 DFQATT and CDR2 SNEGSKA (reference sequence). This CDR3 comprises 13 residues. The junction had 3 bases not matched to a gene; V was cut back by 5 bases and J by 1 base. The CDR3 reads CSAYSGGTDTQYF. DNA for the CDR3: TGCAGTGCTTACAGCGGGGGCACAGATACGCAGTATTTT.